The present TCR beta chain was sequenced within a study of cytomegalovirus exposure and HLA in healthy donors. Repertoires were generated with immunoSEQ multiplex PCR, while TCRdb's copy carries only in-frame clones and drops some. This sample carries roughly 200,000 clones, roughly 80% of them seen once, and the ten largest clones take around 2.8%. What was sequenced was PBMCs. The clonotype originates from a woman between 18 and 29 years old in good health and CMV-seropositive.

The CDR3 sequence: CSVAGTDSTEAFF. The CDR3 nucleotides are TGCAGCGTCGCCGGGACAGATTCCACTGAAGCTTTCTTT. The chain carries TRBV29-1 and TRBJ1-1; 7 bases align to TRBD1. V shed 6 bases, J shed 4 bases, and the junction held 8 bases outside the gene matches. Looked up from germline, CDR1 is SQVTM and CDR2 is ANQGSEA. The CDR3 length is 13 residues.